Each of the 15 T cell receptor beta chains below was sequenced from the same sample in a study of T cell changes during pregnancy in multiple sclerosis. The table came from immunoSEQ multiplex PCR; TCRdb's copy has only in-frame clones and leaves some out. The sample holds tens of thousands of clones; around 94% are singletons and the top ten take more than 0.75%. Sample: peripheral blood, taken in the second trimester of pregnancy. The receptor set was obtained from a female donor in good health, enrolled as a control in a pregnancy study.

V gene TRBV7-9 combines with J gene TRBJ2-3; TRBD2 is a possible D gene (6 bases). CDR1 SEHNR and CDR2 FQNEAQ come from the germline V gene (reference sequence). This CDR3 comprises 15 residues. The ends were cut back, 2 bases at V and 2 bases at J, with 11 bases in the middle. Here the CDR3 reads CASSLSREITDTQYF. In nucleotides, the CDR3 is TGTGCCAGCAGCTTAAGCCGGGAGATCACAGATACGCAGTATTTT.

This clone showed up just once. The CDR3 loop reads CASEDSPTDTQYF. In nucleotides, the CDR3 is TGTGCCAGCGAGGACAGCCCCACAGATACGCAGTATTTT. V is TRBV28 and J is TRBJ2-3; D might be TRBD1 (6 bases). Germline V gene sequence: CDR1 MDHEN, CDR2 SYDVKM. The CDR3 sequence is 13 residues long. The germline V and J ends were trimmed by 8 bases and 2 bases, with 11 bases remaining between them.

The chain uses TRBV6-6 and TRBJ1-1; D not certain. Germline-derived CDR1 and CDR2 are MNHNY and SVGAGI (reference sequence). Trimming took off 3 bases at V and 8 bases at J, with 13 bases between the two ends. The CDR3 extends over 13 amino acids. CDR3 in amino acids: CASSYYFGQEAFF. CDR3 DNA: TGTGCCAGCAGTTATTACTTTGGGCAAGAAGCTTTCTTT.

The J gene is TRBJ2-7, the V gene TRBV5-5, with a possible D match to TRBD1 (6 bases). The germline V gene encodes CDR1 SGHKS and CDR2 YYEKEE (reference sequence). V lost 3 bases and J 3 bases, leaving 16 bases between the germline ends. This CDR3 is built from 15 residues. The CDR3 DNA sequence: TGTGCCAGCAGCTGGGAAGGGGGTGTTGGCTACGAGCAGTACTTC. It codes for CASSWEGGVGYEQYF.

The chain links TRBV5-4 to TRBJ2-1, with 9 bases fitting TRBD2. In germline, CDR1 is SGHNT, CDR2 YYREEE (reference sequence). V dropped 5 bases and J dropped 5; count of bases not matched to a gene: 8. The CDR3 loop spans 15 amino acids. CDR3 nucleotide sequence: TGTGCCAGCAGAGGGGGGCTAGCGGGAAACAATGAGCAGTTCTTC. Translation gives CASRGGLAGNNEQFF.

The chain joins TRBV19 to TRBJ2-2, with D possibly TRBD1 on 5 matching bases. Germline-derived CDR1 and CDR2 are LNHDA and SQIVND (reference sequence). Trimming removed 4 bases at V and 5 bases at J, with 17 bases between. The CDR3 spans 16 residues. The CDR3 DNA reads as TGTGCCAGTAGTACGACGCTCAGGGATAGGACCGGGGAGCTGTTTTTT. Its translation: CASSTTLRDRTGELFF.

V and J are TRBV4-1 and TRBJ1-4; TRBD1 matches 10 bases. Trimming removed 8 bases from V and 0 bases from J; junction bases left unmatched: 9. Germline CDR1 is MGHRA and CDR2 is YSYEKL. The CDR3 extends over 17 amino acids. CDR3 sequence reads: CASGQGGLSATNEKLFF. In DNA, the CDR3 is TGCGCCAGCGGACAGGGGGGCCTATCTGCAACTAATGAAAAACTGTTTTTT.

The V and J genes are TRBV5-1 and TRBJ2-1; tentatively, D is TRBD1 (5 bases). The CDR3 covers 14 residues. Trimming removed 5 bases from V and 2 bases from J, with 11 bases in between. Germline V gene lookup returns CDR1 SGHRS and CDR2 YFSETQ. The CDR3 loop is CASRVQATYNEQFF. DNA of the CDR3: TGCGCCAGCAGGGTACAGGCCACCTACAATGAGCAGTTCTTC.

This clone showed up just once. This chain uses TRBV27 with TRBJ1-3; D call uncertain. With 6 bases removed from V and 0 bases from J, the gap between germline ends came to 6 bases. The length of the CDR3 is 13 residues. Germline lookup yields CDR1 MNHEY and CDR2 SMNVEV (reference sequence). The CDR3 sequence is CASRLNSGNTIYF. CDR3 DNA: TGTGCCAGCAGACTAAACTCTGGAAACACCATATATTTT.

The J gene is TRBJ1-5, the V gene TRBV15; maybe TRBD1 (5 bases). The CDR3 is 19 amino acids. With 2 bases removed from V and 5 bases from J, the gap between germline ends came to 25 bases. From germline, CDR1 is LNHNV and CDR2 YYDKDF (reference sequence). This CDR3 reads CATSRSWGGALYGDQPQHF. CDR3 DNA: TGTGCCACCAGCAGATCCTGGGGAGGGGCTCTTTATGGCGATCAGCCCCAGCATTTT.

The chain carries TRBV9 and TRBJ2-7; 7 nucleotides align to TRBD1. The trim removed 6 bases at V and 0 bases at J, leaving 6 bases unmatched. This CDR3 is 14 amino acids long. From germline, CDR1 is SGDLS and CDR2 YYNGEE. In DNA form, the CDR3 reads TGTGCCAGCACCTATGGGGACAGCTCCTACGAGCAGTACTTC. This codes for CASTYGDSSYEQYF.

This clone was seen a single time. The chain combines TRBV2 with TRBJ2-5; 9 nucleotides align to TRBD1. The CDR3 extends over 14 amino acids. In germline, CDR1 is SNHLY, CDR2 FYNNEI. V dropped 7 bases and J dropped 7; count of bases not matched to a gene: 10. The CDR3, as DNA: TGTGCCAGCACCGAAGGGACAGGGCTTGCGACCCAGTACTTC. Amino acids: CASTEGTGLATQYF.

The chain uses TRBV6-6 and TRBJ2-3; 7 bases align to TRBD2. There are 16 residues in the CDR3. Germline-derived CDR1 and CDR2 are MNHNY and SVGAGI (reference sequence). Unmatched junction bases numbered 9, after V lost 2 bases and J lost 4 bases. CDR3 sequence reads: CASSYTGGNLPDTQYF. For the CDR3, the DNA is TGTGCCAGCAGTTACACGGGGGGAAACCTCCCAGATACGCAGTATTTT.

The chain joins TRBV4-1 to TRBJ2-7, with 10 bases identical to TRBD2. The CDR3 sequence is 18 residues long. Germline values: CDR1 MGHRA, CDR2 YSYEKL. Trimming took 1 base from V and 2 from J; bases not matched to a gene: 11. CDR3 in DNA: TGCGCCAGCAGCCAAGGATTAGCGGGAGGCCCCGTAACCTACGAGCAGTACTTC. Translated, it gives CASSQGLAGGPVTYEQYF.

This CDR3 reads CASSELSSGMYEQYF. In DNA, the CDR3 is TGTGCCAGCAGTGAACTTTCTAGCGGGATGTACGAGCAGTACTTC. This sequence joins TRBV6-1 and TRBJ2-7; 9 bases agree with TRBD2. The germline gives CDR1 MNHNS, CDR2 SASEGT. This CDR3 has 15 residues. Germline trimming cut 2 bases from V and 4 bases from J; bases unmatched to any gene: 6.